Listed here are 13 T cell receptor beta chains from one sample, sequenced in a study of graft-versus-host responses after intestinal transplantation. Measured with immunoSEQ multiplex PCR; TCRdb has only the in-frame clones, and not every one. The profile covers about 130,000 clones, with 80% to 95% appearing a single time and 0.15% to 0.2% taken by the ten largest. No antigens are known for them. The sample in question was unstimulated CD4+ T cells sorted from spleen or lymph node cells, obtained before intestinal transplant. All receptors come from a human donor who received an intestinal transplant.

The CDR3 DNA reads as TGTGCCAGTAGCCTACCGGGACTACTTTTGGGTGAGCAGTTCTTC. Its protein is CASSLPGLLLGEQFF. The V and J genes are TRBV19 and TRBJ2-1; TRBD2 matches 7 bases. This CDR3 spans 15 amino acids. The germline CDR1 and CDR2 sequences are LNHDA and SQIVND (reference sequence). The ends lost 6 bases at V and 9 bases at J; junction bases unmatched: 14.

The rearrangement uses TRBV5-1 and TRBJ2-2, with D perhaps matching TRBD2 (5 bases). The length of the CDR3 is 14 residues. Germline loops: CDR1 SGHRS, CDR2 YFSETQ. V lost 7 bases, J lost 2 bases, and 12 bases lay in between. The CDR3 region is CASRAGLNTGELFF. In nucleotides, the CDR3 is TGCGCCAGCCGAGCAGGACTCAACACCGGGGAGCTGTTTTTT.

The rearrangement joins TRBV11-3 to TRBJ2-5, with D unclear. The CDR3 runs 12 residues. V was shortened by 3 bases and J by 5 bases, with 7 bases between the two germline ends. Germline V gene sequence: CDR1 SGHNT, CDR2 YENEEA. The CDR3 DNA reads TGTGCCAGCAGCTTTCGATCCGAGACCCAGTACTTC. Protein: CASSFRSETQYF.

This CDR3 reads CASSFGQGGEKLFF. CDR3 in DNA: TGCGCCAGCAGTTTTGGACAGGGCGGCGAAAAACTGTTTTTT. J is TRBJ1-4 and V is TRBV5-1; 8 nucleotides line up with TRBD1. Germline V gene lookup returns CDR1 SGHRS and CDR2 YFSETQ. This CDR3 contains 14 residues. Losses at the gene ends were 5 bases for V and 8 bases for J; bases not matched to a gene: 8.

The chain uses TRBV9 and TRBJ2-5; D might be TRBD2 (5 bases). The CDR3 has 15 amino acids. V lost 4 bases and J 6 bases, leaving 19 bases between the germline ends. CDR1 and CDR2 (germline): SGDLS, YYNGEE. CDR3 sequence reads: CASSLRPEREQTQYF. In DNA form, the CDR3 reads TGTGCCAGCAGCTTACGACCCGAGAGGGAACAGACCCAGTACTTC.

The DNA of the CDR3 is TGTGCCTGGAGTGTAGTTGCGGGACAGGGTACTGGCTACACCTTC. It codes for CAWSVVAGQGTGYTF. The V call is TRBV30, the J call TRBJ1-2, with 9 bases lining up with TRBD1. The V and J ends lost 0 bases and 7 bases, in that order; junction bases with no gene match: 9. CDR1 and CDR2 from the germline V gene are GTSNPN and SVGIG (reference sequence). The CDR3 has 15 residues.

This sequence joins TRBV5-6 and TRBJ2-3, with D unresolved. Germline V gene sequence: CDR1 SGHDT, CDR2 YYEEEE. V was trimmed by 0 bases and J by 4 bases, leaving 24 bases between them. The CDR3 sequence is 19 residues long. CDR3: CASSLAGSRSPRNPDTQYF. CDR3 nucleotides: TGTGCCAGCAGCTTGGCCGGGTCTCGATCTCCACGGAACCCAGATACGCAGTATTTT.

The V and J genes are TRBV28 and TRBJ2-5, with 9 bases lining up with TRBD1. J lost 2 bases, V lost 2 bases, and 6 bases had no gene match. CDR3 length: 16 amino acids. The germline gives CDR1 MDHEN, CDR2 SYDVKM. CDR3 amino acids: CASSLSQGTGQETQYF. As DNA, the CDR3 is TGTGCCAGCAGTTTAAGCCAGGGGACAGGGCAAGAGACCCAGTACTTC.

DNA for the CDR3: TGTGCCAGCAGCTTGTGGGGGAGTCAGTACTTC. Translating it yields CASSLWGSQYF. V is TRBV6-1 and J is TRBJ2-7; D could derive from TRBD1 or TRBD2 (5 bases each). The CDR3 is 11 amino acids. V gave up 6 bases and J gave up 10 bases, with 13 bases separating them. CDR1 is MNHNS and CDR2 is SASEGT in the germline V gene.

The chain is built from TRBV6-1 and TRBJ1-5, with D possibly matching TRBD1 (6 bases). Trimming took off 4 bases at V and 4 bases at J, with 11 bases between the two ends. Germline assignment: CDR1 MNHNS and CDR2 SASEGT. The CDR3 is 14 amino acids. The CDR3 loop reads CASSAQGGNQPQHF. CDR3 nucleotides: TGTGCCAGCAGTGCCCAAGGGGGTAATCAGCCCCAGCATTTT.

The CDR3: CAWIIANTEAFF. CDR3 coding DNA: TGTGCCTGGATTATCGCGAACACTGAAGCTTTCTTT. The V call is TRBV30, the J call TRBJ1-1; unclear D gene. The CDR3 runs 12 residues. Looked up from germline, CDR1 is GTSNPN and CDR2 is SVGIG (reference sequence). V shed 4 bases and J shed 1 base, with 7 bases lying between them.

The genes are TRBV7-2 and TRBJ2-1; D is perhaps TRBD2 (6 bases). This CDR3 is built from 15 residues. Germline V gene sequence: CDR1 SGHTA, CDR2 FQGNSA. V gave up 5 bases and J gave up 3 bases, with 14 bases separating them. The chain's CDR3 is CASSPTEGIYNEQFF. Here the CDR3 DNA reads TGTGCCAGCAGCCCCACGGAGGGGATCTACAATGAGCAGTTCTTC.

The J gene is TRBJ2-3, the V gene TRBV4-2; 8 bases line up with TRBD2. Losses at the gene ends were 1 base for V and 0 bases for J; bases not matched to a gene: 0. Germline V gene lookup returns CDR1 LGHNA and CDR2 YNFKEQ. The CDR3 length is 15 residues. The CDR3 DNA follows: TGTGCCAGCAGCCAAGCTAGCGGGAGCACAGATACGCAGTATTTT. Protein sequence: CASSQASGSTDTQYF.